The sequence of this TCR beta chain was determined in a study of CD8+CD57+ T cells in acquired aplastic anemia. Patients included in sequencing had previously demonstrated CD8+CD57+ cell expansion by flow cytometry. This CDR3 is 13 amino acids long. Trimming took off 0 bases at V and 4 bases at J, with 4 bases between the two ends. Germline CDR1 and CDR2: LGHNA and YSLEER. Many counts were recorded for this clonotype. TCR beta VDJ and CDR3 profiles were obtained from a genomic DNA template. A single record per CDR3 protein comes from TCRdb applying MiXCR to the reads. Of 450,000 to 600,000 distinct CDR3 sequences in the sample, 25% to 40% were seen once.

The sequence was obtained from a human donor with aplastic anemia. The chain links TRBV4-3 to TRBJ1-5; D remains unclear. The sample comprised sorted CD4+, CD8+, or CD8+CD57+ T cells (not recorded which) from PBMCs. CDR3 region: CASSQEQNQPQHF. The DNA of the CDR3 is TGCGCCAGCAGCCAAGAGCAGAATCAGCCCCAGCATTTT.